The clone carrying this T cell receptor (beta chain) was found a few times. The antigen remains undetermined. Template switching added a universal primer site, and cDNA bore unique molecular identifiers. TCRdb reprocessed the 5' RACE reads via MiXCR and lists one record per CDR3 protein. This table has about 330,000 distinct CDR3 sequences, about 12% appearing once. The sample is drawn from a study of identical twins. The study's findings and limits: Beta clonotypes that were abundant in cord blood contained fewer insertions, a pattern absent from memory repertoires. Conclusions were drawn cross-sectionally by statistical analysis, without following the same donors.

V lost 2 bases to trimming and J lost 1 base; unmatched junction nucleotides: 5. The germline gives CDR1 MNHEY, CDR2 SVGAGI. The CDR3 has 16 amino acids. The same specimen was also included in a second study, on yellow fever vaccine responses in identical twins.

V gene TRBV6-5 combines with J gene TRBJ2-3; 8 nucleotides match TRBD2. Sequencing was performed on CD8+ T cells sorted from blood. The origin of this receptor is a woman aged 18-29 years in good health. The CDR3 loop is CASSYRGGFGTDTQYF. CDR3 nucleotides: TGTGCCAGCAGTTACCGGGGGGGGTTCGGCACAGATACGCAGTATTTT.